This T cell receptor beta chain originates from a study of Ad26.COV2.S vaccination and SARS-CoV-2 variants. The wider study: The donor belonged to the COV1001 Ad26.COV2.S trial arm. By the intramuscular route, Ad26.COV2.S was given once, or twice 56 days apart.

Treatment given: over 15 received Ad26.COV2.S at low or high dose, single or two shots; five or six received placebo; per-sample allocation not given. Sampling was performed 63 days after the first vaccine or placebo injection. An Ad26 vector that expressed Wuhan-strain SARS-CoV-2 spike constituted the vaccine. TCRdb keeps only in-frame clones here, not all; method: immunoSEQ multiplex PCR. This sample has roughly 350,000 clones, with about 87% found just once. Germline V gene sequence: CDR1 SGDLS, CDR2 YYNGEE. Trimming left V 0 bases short and J 0 bases short, with 8 bases between. This CDR3 has 15 residues.

This receptor was taken from a person aged 18-65 years who received the Ad26.COV2.S COVID-19 vaccine or a placebo. The input for sequencing was peripheral blood, taken in a trial of Ad26.COV2.S vaccine versus placebo. The rearrangement joins TRBV9 to TRBJ2-3; D might be TRBD2 (6 bases). CDR3 coding DNA: TGTGCCAGCAGCGTAGGGAGCGGGAGCACAGATACGCAGTATTTT. This gives the protein CASSVGSGSTDTQYF.